The 15 T cell receptor beta chains presented below share a single source sample, sequenced in a study of OX40 agonist ivuxolimab in advanced cancers. Library preparation employed the immunoSEQ multiplex PCR assay. This immuneACCESS table, as held by TCRdb, lists in-frame sequences with V and J called but not all clones. Of the missing ones, under half trace to an unresolved V gene in checked studies; the others have no known cause. Across this sample there are about 89,000 clones, with approximately 90% seen only once. Clones ranked in the top ten supply 0.6% to 0.75% of the sample. The sample in question was CD4+ or CD8+ T cells sorted from blood, obtained in a trial of the OX40 agonist ivuxolimab. These receptors were obtained from an adult with an advanced solid tumor such as melanoma, head and neck, liver or kidney cancer.

The chain couples TRBV7-2 to TRBJ2-3, with TRBD2 matching over 11 bases. The CDR3 is 15 amino acids. J was trimmed by 5 bases and V by 5 bases; bases with no gene match: 6. Germline CDR1 and CDR2: SGHTA and FQGNSA. The CDR3 protein is CASSTSGSPEDTQYF. CDR3 nucleotides: TGTGCCAGCAGCACTAGCGGGAGTCCCGAAGATACGCAGTATTTT.

The J gene is TRBJ1-1, the V gene TRBV19; 8 bases match TRBD1. Trimming took 3 bases from V and 1 from J; bases not matched to a gene: 13. The germline CDR1 and CDR2 sequences are LNHDA and SQIVND (reference sequence). The CDR3 spans 18 residues. The CDR3 DNA is TGTGCCAGTAGTATTCGACGGGGGTTAGGGACAGGGAACACTGAAGCTTTCTTT. Translated, it gives CASSIRRGLGTGNTEAFF.

The chain has TRBV10-3 and TRBJ2-5, with TRBD1 matching 9 bases. CDR1 and CDR2 from the germline V gene are ENHRY and SYGVKD. This CDR3 contains 14 residues. The ends lost 8 bases at V and 4 bases at J; junction bases unmatched: 8. The CDR3 DNA reads TGTGCCATCTCCGGGACAGGGTCCGGAGAGACCCAGTACTTC. Translating it yields CAISGTGSGETQYF.

V gene TRBV5-6 combines with J gene TRBJ2-7, with TRBD1 matching 7 bases. This CDR3 is 14 amino acids long. V dropped 2 bases and J dropped 0; count of bases not matched to a gene: 2. Germline CDR1 and CDR2: SGHDT and YYEEEE. The CDR3 here is CASSFDRVSYEQYF. DNA for the CDR3: TGTGCCAGCAGCTTCGACAGGGTCTCCTACGAGCAGTACTTC.

CDR3 protein: CASSVGNSNQPQHF. The CDR3 DNA reads as TGTGCCAGCAGCGTAGGGAATAGCAATCAGCCCCAGCATTTT. The V gene is TRBV9, the J gene TRBJ1-5; no definite D call. V gave up 0 bases and J gave up 0 bases, with 4 bases separating them. CDR1 is SGDLS, CDR2 YYNGEE, per germline. The CDR3 extends over 14 amino acids.

The gene calls are TRBV10-3 and TRBJ2-2; D is unresolved. The CDR3 covers 14 residues. CDR1 and CDR2 (germline): ENHRY, SYGVKD. The V and J ends lost 3 bases and 6 bases respectively, with 11 bases between them. In nucleotides, the CDR3 is TGTGCCATCAGTGACTTAGCCGTCCCCGGGGAGCTGTTTTTT. This translates into CAISDLAVPGELFF.

V gene TRBV2 combines with J gene TRBJ2-3; no clear D. The CDR3 has 14 residues. Germline V gene lookup returns CDR1 SNHLY and CDR2 FYNNEI. V was trimmed by 7 bases and J by 0 bases, leaving 11 bases between them. CDR3 region: CASKEQLSTDTQYF. The CDR3 coding sequence is TGTGCCAGCAAGGAGCAGCTAAGCACAGATACGCAGTATTTT.

V is TRBV7-3 and J is TRBJ2-3, with D hard to call. The CDR3 length is 13 residues. V was clipped by 5 bases and J by 2 bases, with 8 bases between them. Germline V lookup: CDR1 SGHTA, CDR2 FQGTGA. The CDR3 loop is CASSTGSTDTQYF. CDR3 nucleotide sequence: TGTGCCAGCAGCACCGGGTCCACAGATACGCAGTATTTT.

This clone showed up just a few times. V is TRBV4-3 and J is TRBJ1-5, with D maybe TRBD1 (5 bases). The CDR3 has 14 amino acids. Trimming left V 0 bases short and J 5 bases short, with 8 bases between. Per the germline V gene, CDR1 is LGHNA and CDR2 is YSLEER. CDR3 loop: CASSQDRRDQPQHF. DNA for the CDR3: TGCGCCAGCAGCCAAGATCGCAGGGATCAGCCCCAGCATTTT.

This sequence joins TRBV12-2 and TRBJ1-5. TRBV12-2 is described as a pseudogene. The CDR3 contains 18 residues. The DNA for the CDR3 is TGTGCAAGTCGCTTAGGTCGGATGGGATCTCATAGCAATCAGCCCCAGCATTTT. It is translated as CASRLGRMGSHSNQPQHF.

The V gene is TRBV9, the J gene TRBJ1-2; D might be TRBD1 (6 bases). The CDR3 extends over 15 amino acids. Trimming stripped 0 bases from V and 5 bases from J, with 14 bases between. The germline gives CDR1 SGDLS, CDR2 YYNGEE. CDR3 residues: CASSVAAGVQYGYTF. Written as DNA, the CDR3 is TGTGCCAGCAGCGTAGCAGCAGGGGTTCAATATGGCTACACCTTC.

The V gene is TRBV6-1, the J gene TRBJ1-5, with 7 bases aligning to TRBD1. The germline gives CDR1 MNHNS, CDR2 SASEGT. With 4 bases clipped from V and 1 base from J, the junction kept 4 bases outside the gene matches. The CDR3 loop spans 15 amino acids. The CDR3 DNA follows: TGTGCCAGCAGTGCAGCAGGGGGAAGCAATCAGCCCCAGCATTTT. It encodes CASSAAGGSNQPQHF.

The chain recombines TRBV9 with TRBJ2-5; D tentatively fits TRBD1 or TRBD2 (6 bases each). V was cut by 4 bases and J by 5 bases, with 18 bases left in between. This CDR3 is built from 15 residues. Germline CDR1 is SGDLS and CDR2 is YYNGEE. The CDR3 DNA reads TGTGCCAGCAGCCCCATATCCGGGGGCTGGGAGACCCAGTACTTC. Its translation: CASSPISGGWETQYF. The full variable domain, completed using reference TRBV9 and TRBJ2-5, is DSGVTQTPKHLITATGQRVTLRCSPRSGDLSVYWYQQSLDQGLQFLIQYYNGEERAKGNILERFSAQQFPDLHSELNLSSLELGDSALYFCASSPISGGWETQYFGPGTRLLVL.

The chain joins TRBV5-1 to TRBJ2-3, with D possibly being TRBD1 (6 bases). CDR1 and CDR2 (germline): SGHRS, YFSETQ. Deletions cut 5 bases from V and 4 bases from J, with 20 bases between. CDR3 size: 16 residues. The CDR3 nucleotides are TGCGCCAGCAGTGTATTGATACAGGGTTCCGCAGATACGCAGTATTTT. This translates into CASSVLIQGSADTQYF. Based on the CDR3 plus reference TRBV5-1 and TRBJ2-3, the full variable domain is KAGVTQTPRYLIKTRGQQVTLSCSPISGHRSVSWYQQTPGQGLQFLFEYFSETQRNKGNFPGRFSGRQFSNSRSEMNVSTLELGDSALYLCASSVLIQGSADTQYFGPGTRLTVL.

The rearrangement joins TRBV5-1 to TRBJ2-5, with D possibly TRBD2 on 6 matching bases. Germline V gene lookup returns CDR1 SGHRS and CDR2 YFSETQ. The CDR3 length is 16 residues. V was trimmed by 2 bases and J by 1 base, leaving 15 bases between them. The CDR3, as DNA: TGCGCCAGCAGCTTTAGGGTAGCGGTCACCCAAGAGACCCAGTACTTC. Its protein product is CASSFRVAVTQETQYF.